This entry is about one T cell receptor beta chain. The data derive from a study of T cells after yellow fever vaccination. The CDR3 runs to 19 residues. TCRdb recomputed calls from the 5' RACE reads with MiXCR, one row per CDR3 protein. The sample holds 610,000 or so distinct CDR3 sequences; approximately 13% are singletons and the top ten take 15%. V gene TRBV12-2 combines with J gene TRBJ1-2. TRBV12-2 is a pseudogene locus. The sequences come from PBMCs, collected on the day of the yellow fever booster vaccination. This sequence was found in a man aged 25-45 years who received the YFV17D yellow fever vaccine. The CDR3 here is CASRQPADLGELANYGYTF. For the CDR3, the DNA is TGTGCAAGTCGCCAGCCTGCCGACCTGGGAGAATTAGCTAACTATGGCTACACCTTC.